This is a list of T cell receptor beta chains from one sample in a study of shared clonotypes between healthy human individuals. The method was immunoSEQ multiplex PCR; TCRdb's version includes in-frame clones alone and lacks a portion of them. The repertoire has 2 million to 3 million clones, approximately 93% of them found once; the top ten carry 0.36%. Material for sequencing was naive CD4+ T cells from PBMCs. The source of these receptors is a young man in good health. Some clones in this sample may be carry-over from other donors' samples. Both conserved end residues are part of each CDR3. A D gene is named only where the DNA matches it firmly. The size entry is marked missing in some rows and otherwise reads once, few, many or a size class.

-,TRBJ1-4,-,TRBV5-1,TGCGCCAGCAGCTTGGATGGCAGGGCTGAAAAACTGTTTTTT,CASSLDGRAEKLFF
-,TRBJ2-3,-,TRBV5-1,TGCGCCAGCAGCTACCTCTCACAACCTAGCACAGATACGCAGTATTTT,CASSYLSQPSTDTQYF
-,TRBJ2-2,TRBD1,TRBV5-6,TGTGCCAGCAGCCCGACAGGGTCCGGGGAGCTGTTTTTT,CASSPTGSGELFF
-,TRBJ2-4,-,TRBV19,TGTGCCAGTAGTATCTACAACAGGGAGAAAAACATTCAGTACTTC,CASSIYNREKNIQYF
-,TRBJ2-3,-,TRBV7-2,TGTGCCAGCAGACGCACAGATACGCAGTATTTT,CASRRTDTQYF
-,TRBJ2-3,-,TRBV7-3,TGTGCCAGCAGCTCGTCGACAGAGCCGCAGTATTTT,CASSSSTEPQYF
once,TRBJ2-1,TRBD2,TRBV25-1,TGTGCCAGCAGGGCTAGCGGTACCTACAATGAGCAGTTCTTC,CASRASGTYNEQFF
few,TRBJ1-1,-,TRBV14,TGTGCCAGCAGCCATCGTGGTGTCACTGAAGCTTTCTTT,CASSHRGVTEAFF
-,TRBJ2-1,-,TRBV11-1,TGTGCCAGCAGCTTAGTCCCGGGCCAAAGCAGGAATGAGCAGTTCTTC,CASSLVPGQSRNEQFF
-,TRBJ2-1,TRBD2,TRBV11-3,TGTGCCAGCAGCTTAGATGGTAGCGGGAGTAAGGATGAGCAGTTCTTC,CASSLDGSGSKDEQFF
-,TRBJ1-2,-,TRBV9,TGTGCCAGCAGCGTAACACCCAACTATGGCTACACCTTC,CASSVTPNYGYTF
-,TRBJ2-7,TRBD2,TRBV9,TGTGCCAGCAGCGCCGAACTAGCGGAAGACCGGCAGTACTTC,CASSAELAEDRQYF
-,TRBJ1-1,-,TRBV27,TGTGCCAGCAGTCGAACGGGCGGGGGCACTGAAGCTTTCTTT,CASSRTGGGTEAFF
-,TRBJ1-5,TRBD1,TRBV28,TGTGCCACCGCGGGACAGTTTAGCAATCAGCCCCAGCATTTT,CATAGQFSNQPQHF
-,TRBJ2-3,-,TRBV15,TGTGCCACCAGCAGGGACCGTGATACGCAGTATTTT,CATSRDRDTQYF
-,TRBJ1-1,-,TRBV28,TGTGCCAGTGGGAGGATGGGGGACACTGAAGCTTTCTTT,CASGRMGDTEAFF
-,TRBJ2-5,-,TRBV30,TGTGCCTGGAGTGCCCAGTCTGCGGGGACCCAGTACTTC,CAWSAQSAGTQYF
few,TRBJ2-2,-,TRBV19,TGTGCCAGTACCGCCGGGACACCTAACACCGGGGAGCTGTTTTTT,CASTAGTPNTGELFF
-,TRBJ1-1,-,TRBV18,TGTGCCAGCTCACAGGGGAGGGACACTGAAGCTTTCTTT,CASSQGRDTEAFF
-,TRBJ2-5,-,TRBV6-1,TGTGCCAGCAGTGATCAGGACGGACGGCTCCAAGAGACCCAGTACTTC,CASSDQDGRLQETQYF
-,TRBJ1-2,-,TRBV28,TGTGCCAGCAGTTGGTTTAGGGCGGCCGCCGAGGCCTTC,CASSWFRAAAEAF
-,TRBJ2-7,-,TRBV28,TGTGCCAGCAGTTTATTAACCGGACTACAATACGAGCAGTACTTC,CASSLLTGLQYEQYF
-,TRBJ2-1,TRBD2,TRBV7-8,TGTGCCAGCAGCTTAGTGCCAGTCAGCGGGGGGATCTACAATGAGCAGTTCTTC,CASSLVPVSGGIYNEQFF
few,TRBJ1-5,-,TRBV7-2,TGTGCCAGCAGCTGGGGTAGAGACCCGCGGCCCCAGCATTTT,CASSWGRDPRPQHF
-,TRBJ2-5,TRBD1,TRBV19,TGTGCCAGTACCCCGGGACAGGGGGAAGAGACCCAGTACTTC,CASTPGQGEETQYF
-,TRBJ2-7,-,TRBV7-9,TGTGCCAGCAGCTTAGTATCTCAGGGCGGCGAGCAGTACTTC,CASSLVSQGGEQYF
-,TRBJ2-1,TRBD2,TRBV18,TGTGCCAGCTCACCGACTAGCGGGGACAATGAGCAGTTCTTC,CASSPTSGDNEQFF
-,TRBJ2-5,TRBD2,TRBV5-1,TGCGCCAGCAGCTTGGCCTGGCCGGGGGGGACATCTGAGACCCAGTACTTC,CASSLAWPGGTSETQYF
-,TRBJ2-2,-,TRBV11-2,TGTGCCAGCAGCTTAGGGACTTTTAACACCGGGGAGCTGTTTTTT,CASSLGTFNTGELFF
-,TRBJ2-5,-,TRBV5-1,TGCGCCAGCAGCTTCCAGGGAGTCCAAGAGACCCAGTACTTC,CASSFQGVQETQYF
-,TRBJ1-1,-,TRBV5-1,TGCGCCAGCAGCTTGGACGGCGGGGAAGCTTTCTTT,CASSLDGGEAFF
-,TRBJ1-5,-,TRBV5-1,TGCGCCAGGCCTCAGGGGCGTCAGCCCCAGCATTTT,CARPQGRQPQHF
-,TRBJ1-5,-,TRBV5-4,TGTGCCAGCAGCTTGGGCCCAGGACCGAACAATCAGCCCCAGCATTTT,CASSLGPGPNNQPQHF
-,TRBJ2-1,-,TRBV7-9,TGTGCCCGGGGAGGCCCGAGCTCCTACAATGAGCAGTTCTTC,CARGGPSSYNEQFF
-,TRBJ1-2,-,TRBV27,TGTGCCAGCAGTTTATTTGGGGGGGCCTATGGCTACACCTTC,CASSLFGGAYGYTF
-,TRBJ2-7,-,TRBV18,TGTGCCAGCTCACCAGTTGGACGGCTAAAGCAGTACTTC,CASSPVGRLKQYF
-,TRBJ1-1,-,TRBV7-2,TGTGCCAGCAGCCCCCCCCTCAAGAACACTGAAGCTTTCTTT,CASSPPLKNTEAFF
-,TRBJ2-2,-,TRBV21-1,TGTGCCAGCAGTCCTGCCGGGCCCTCGAACACCGGGGAGCTGTTTTTT,CASSPAGPSNTGELFF
-,TRBJ1-1,-,TRBV25-1,TGTGCCAGCAGCAGGGCCCCGAACACTGAAGCTTTCTTT,CASSRAPNTEAFF
-,TRBJ1-5,-,TRBV20-1,TGCAGTGCTGGGGCATGGGCCCAGCATTTT,CSAGAWAQHF
-,TRBJ1-3,-,TRBV28,TGTGCCAGCAGTGCCATACTCAGCTCTGGAAACACCATATATTTT,CASSAILSSGNTIYF
-,TRBJ1-5,TRBD1,TRBV7-6,TGTGCCAGCAGCTTGGAGACAGGGGCCCTGAATCAGCCCCAGCATTTT,CASSLETGALNQPQHF
-,TRBJ2-2,TRBD2,TRBV30,TGTGCCTGGAGGAGCGGGTTTAGCGGGAGGGGCGGGGAGCTGTTTTTT,CAWRSGFSGRGGELFF
once,TRBJ1-3,-,TRBV7-2,TGTGCCAGCAGCTTATGGGCAGGCTCCTCTGGAAACACCATATATTTT,CASSLWAGSSGNTIYF
-,TRBJ2-1,-,TRBV9,TGTGCCAGCAGCCCCGCGGCGGCAGGGACTGGTAATGAGCAGTTCTTC,CASSPAAAGTGNEQFF
-,TRBJ2-1,-,TRBV21-1,TGTGCCAGCAGCAAAGACCCGAGCGGGAGTCGGAATGAGCAGTTCTTC,CASSKDPSGSRNEQFF
-,TRBJ1-1,TRBD1,TRBV6-5,TGTGCCAGCAGTTACTCGAGCCCGGGACAGGGGAGGGCTTTCTTT,CASSYSSPGQGRAFF
-,TRBJ1-2,-,TRBV6-6,TGTGCCAGCAGTTACTCTGATGGCAGCAGCAGTCGTGGCTACACCTTC,CASSYSDGSSSRGYTF
-,TRBJ2-1,-,TRBV7-8,TGTGCCAGCAGCACAGAGCCGACAGAAGTTAAGCAGTTCTTC,CASSTEPTEVKQFF
-,TRBJ1-5,TRBD1,TRBV28,TGTGCCAGCAGTTTCGTGACAGGGGTTGTTCGCCCCCAGCATTTT,CASSFVTGVVRPQHF
-,TRBJ2-7,TRBD1,TRBV28,TGTGCCAGCAGGCGGGACAGGGGACAGCTCTACGAGCAGTACTTC,CASRRDRGQLYEQYF
once,TRBJ2-5,-,TRBV28,TGTGCCAGCAGCATCGCCACCTTTAAAATAGGGGGGCTTGAGACCCAGTACTTC,CASSIATFKIGGLETQYF
-,TRBJ2-7,-,TRBV7-2,TGTGCCAGCAGTGCCCTAGGGCAGGGAATGTCGGGGCAGTACTTC,CASSALGQGMSGQYF
-,TRBJ2-5,-,TRBV18,TGTGCCAGCTCACCACTACTAGCTCCGAGGGAGACCCAGTACTTC,CASSPLLAPRETQYF